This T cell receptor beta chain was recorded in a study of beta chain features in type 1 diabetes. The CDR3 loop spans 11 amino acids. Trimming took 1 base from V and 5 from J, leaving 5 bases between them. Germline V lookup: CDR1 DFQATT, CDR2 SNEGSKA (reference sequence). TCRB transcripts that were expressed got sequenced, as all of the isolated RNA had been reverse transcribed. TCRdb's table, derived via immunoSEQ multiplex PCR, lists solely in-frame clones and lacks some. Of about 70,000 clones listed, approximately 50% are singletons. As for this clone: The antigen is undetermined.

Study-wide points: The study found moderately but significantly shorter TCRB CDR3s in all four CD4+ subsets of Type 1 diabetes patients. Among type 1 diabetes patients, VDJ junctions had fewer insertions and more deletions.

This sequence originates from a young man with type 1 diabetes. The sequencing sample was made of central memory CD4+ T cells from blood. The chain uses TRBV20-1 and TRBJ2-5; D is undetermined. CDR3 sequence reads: CSARVGETQYF. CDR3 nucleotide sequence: TGCAGTGCTAGAGTCGGGGAGACCCAGTACTTC.